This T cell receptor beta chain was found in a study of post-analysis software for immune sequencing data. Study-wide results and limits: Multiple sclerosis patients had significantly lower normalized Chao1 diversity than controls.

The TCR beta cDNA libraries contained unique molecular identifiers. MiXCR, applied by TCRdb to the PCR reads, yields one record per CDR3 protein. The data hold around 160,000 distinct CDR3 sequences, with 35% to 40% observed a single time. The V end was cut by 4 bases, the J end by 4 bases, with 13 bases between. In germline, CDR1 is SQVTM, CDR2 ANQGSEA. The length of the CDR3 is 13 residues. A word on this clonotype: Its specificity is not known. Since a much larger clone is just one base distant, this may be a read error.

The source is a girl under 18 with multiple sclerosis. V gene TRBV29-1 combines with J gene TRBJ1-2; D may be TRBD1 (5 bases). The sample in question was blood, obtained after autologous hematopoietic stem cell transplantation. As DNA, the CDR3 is TGCAGCGTTGGTGTGACAGATGCCTATGGCTACACCTTC. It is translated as CSVGVTDAYGYTF. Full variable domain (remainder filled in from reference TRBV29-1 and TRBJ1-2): SAVISQKPSRDICQRGTSLTIQCQVDSQVTMMFWYRQQPGQSLTLIATANQGSEATYESGFVIDKFPISRPNLTFSTLTVSNMSPEDSSIYLCSVGVTDAYGYTFGSGTRLTVV.